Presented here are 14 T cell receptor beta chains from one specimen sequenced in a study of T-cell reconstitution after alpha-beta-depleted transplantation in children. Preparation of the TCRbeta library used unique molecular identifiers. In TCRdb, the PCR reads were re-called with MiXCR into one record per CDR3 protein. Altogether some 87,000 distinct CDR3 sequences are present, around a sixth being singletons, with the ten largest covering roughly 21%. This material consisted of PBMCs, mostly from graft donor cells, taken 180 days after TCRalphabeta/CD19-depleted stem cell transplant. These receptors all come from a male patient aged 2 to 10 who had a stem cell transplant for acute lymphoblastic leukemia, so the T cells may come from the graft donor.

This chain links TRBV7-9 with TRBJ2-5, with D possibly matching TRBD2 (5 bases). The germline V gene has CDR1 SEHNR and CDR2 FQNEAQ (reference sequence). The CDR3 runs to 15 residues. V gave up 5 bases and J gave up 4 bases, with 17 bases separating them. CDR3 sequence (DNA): TGTGCCAGCAGCCCCACTACCCGAGAGGGAGAGACCCAGTACTTC. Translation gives CASSPTTREGETQYF.

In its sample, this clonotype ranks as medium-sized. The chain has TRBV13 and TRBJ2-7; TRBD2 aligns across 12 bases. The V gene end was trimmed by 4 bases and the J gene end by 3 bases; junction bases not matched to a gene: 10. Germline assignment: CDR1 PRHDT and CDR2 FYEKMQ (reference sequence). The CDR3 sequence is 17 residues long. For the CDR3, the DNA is TGTGCCAGCAGCTCCCGTGCGACTAGCGGGAGCAACTACGAGCAGTACTTC. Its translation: CASSSRATSGSNYEQYF. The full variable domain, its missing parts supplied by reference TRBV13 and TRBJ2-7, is AAGVIQSPRHLIKEKRETATLKCYPIPRHDTVYWYQQGPGQDPQFLISFYEKMQSDKGSIPDRFSAQQFSDYHSELNMSSLELGDSALYFCASSSRATSGSNYEQYFGPGTRLTVT.

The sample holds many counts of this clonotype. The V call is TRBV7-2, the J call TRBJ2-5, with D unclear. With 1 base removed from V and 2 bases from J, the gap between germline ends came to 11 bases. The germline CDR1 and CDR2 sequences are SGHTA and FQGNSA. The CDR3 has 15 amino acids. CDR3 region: CASSLGLVNQETQYF. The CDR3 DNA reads TGTGCCAGCAGCTTAGGTCTAGTCAATCAAGAGACCCAGTACTTC.

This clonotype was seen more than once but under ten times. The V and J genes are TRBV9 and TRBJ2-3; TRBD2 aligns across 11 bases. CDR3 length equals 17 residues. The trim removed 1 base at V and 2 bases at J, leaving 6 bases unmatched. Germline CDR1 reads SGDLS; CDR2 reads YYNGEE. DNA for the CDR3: TGTGCCAGCAGCGTACCCATAGCGGGGGGGTCCACAGATACGCAGTATTTT. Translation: CASSVPIAGGSTDTQYF.

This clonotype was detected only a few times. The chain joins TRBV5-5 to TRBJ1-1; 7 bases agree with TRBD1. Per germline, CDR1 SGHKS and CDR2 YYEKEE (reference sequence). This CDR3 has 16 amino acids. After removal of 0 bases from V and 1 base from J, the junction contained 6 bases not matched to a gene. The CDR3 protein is CASSLVFGTENTEAFF. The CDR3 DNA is TGTGCCAGCAGCTTGGTCTTCGGGACAGAGAACACTGAAGCTTTCTTT.

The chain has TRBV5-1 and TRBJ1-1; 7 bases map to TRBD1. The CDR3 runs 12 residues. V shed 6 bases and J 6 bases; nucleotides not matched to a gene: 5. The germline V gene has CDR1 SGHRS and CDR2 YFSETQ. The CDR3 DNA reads TGCGCCAGCACCGACCAGGGGGCTGAAGCTTTCTTT. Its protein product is CASTDQGAEAFF.

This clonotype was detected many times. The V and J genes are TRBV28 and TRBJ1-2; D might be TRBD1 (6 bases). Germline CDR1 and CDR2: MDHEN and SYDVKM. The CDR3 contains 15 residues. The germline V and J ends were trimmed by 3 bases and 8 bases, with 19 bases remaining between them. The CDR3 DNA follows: TGTGCCAGCAGTTTTGCGGACAGAGGCTTTCGGGGCTACACCTTC. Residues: CASSFADRGFRGYTF.

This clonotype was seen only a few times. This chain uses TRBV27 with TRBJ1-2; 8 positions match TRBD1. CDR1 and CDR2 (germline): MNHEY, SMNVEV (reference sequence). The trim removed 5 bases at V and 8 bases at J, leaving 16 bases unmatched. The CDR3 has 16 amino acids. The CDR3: CASSHRDRLGASGYTF. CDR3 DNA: TGTGCCAGCAGTCACCGGGACAGGCTCGGGGCGTCCGGCTACACCTTC.

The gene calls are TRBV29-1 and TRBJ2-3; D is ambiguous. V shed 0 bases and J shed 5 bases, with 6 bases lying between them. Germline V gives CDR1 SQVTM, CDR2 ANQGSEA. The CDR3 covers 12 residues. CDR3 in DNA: TGCAGCGTTGAAGATGTGGAAGATACGCAGTATTTT. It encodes CSVEDVEDTQYF.

The CDR3 nucleotides are TGCGCCAGCAGCTGGGCCCAGGGGGTAGGAGAGACCCAGTACTTC. It yields the protein CASSWAQGVGETQYF. V gene TRBV5-1 combines with J gene TRBJ2-5; 7 bases are a match to TRBD1. The CDR3 runs 15 residues. CDR1 is SGHRS, CDR2 YFSETQ, per germline. With 3 bases clipped from V and 4 bases from J, the junction kept 9 bases outside the gene matches.

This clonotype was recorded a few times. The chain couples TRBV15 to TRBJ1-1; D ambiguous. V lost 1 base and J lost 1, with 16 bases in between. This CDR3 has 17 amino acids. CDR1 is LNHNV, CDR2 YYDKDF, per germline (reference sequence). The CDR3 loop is CATSRAASISWNTEAFF. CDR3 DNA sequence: TGTGCCACCAGCAGAGCGGCCAGCATCAGCTGGAACACTGAAGCTTTCTTT.

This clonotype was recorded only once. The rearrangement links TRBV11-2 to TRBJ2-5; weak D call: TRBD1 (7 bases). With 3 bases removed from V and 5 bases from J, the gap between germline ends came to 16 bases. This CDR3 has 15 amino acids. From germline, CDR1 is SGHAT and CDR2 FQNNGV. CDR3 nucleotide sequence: TGTGCCAGCAGCTTGAGGGGGGACAGTTGGGAGACCCAGTACTTC. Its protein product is CASSLRGDSWETQYF.

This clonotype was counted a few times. The CDR3 bases are TGCAGCGTCAGGACAGGGGGACACGAGCAGTACTTC. Translating gives CSVRTGGHEQYF. This chain uses TRBV29-1 with TRBJ2-7, with 10 nucleotides matching TRBD1. The germline CDR1 and CDR2 sequences are SQVTM and ANQGSEA. The CDR3 consists of 12 residues. J was trimmed by 5 bases and V by 6 bases; bases with no gene match: 4.

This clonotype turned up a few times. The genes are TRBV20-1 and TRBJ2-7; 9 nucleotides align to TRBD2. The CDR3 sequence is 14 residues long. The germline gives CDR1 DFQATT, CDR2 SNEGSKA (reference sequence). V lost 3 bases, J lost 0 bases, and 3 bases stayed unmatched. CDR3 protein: CSASSSGVSYEQYF. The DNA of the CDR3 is TGCAGTGCTAGCTCTAGCGGGGTCTCCTACGAGCAGTACTTC.